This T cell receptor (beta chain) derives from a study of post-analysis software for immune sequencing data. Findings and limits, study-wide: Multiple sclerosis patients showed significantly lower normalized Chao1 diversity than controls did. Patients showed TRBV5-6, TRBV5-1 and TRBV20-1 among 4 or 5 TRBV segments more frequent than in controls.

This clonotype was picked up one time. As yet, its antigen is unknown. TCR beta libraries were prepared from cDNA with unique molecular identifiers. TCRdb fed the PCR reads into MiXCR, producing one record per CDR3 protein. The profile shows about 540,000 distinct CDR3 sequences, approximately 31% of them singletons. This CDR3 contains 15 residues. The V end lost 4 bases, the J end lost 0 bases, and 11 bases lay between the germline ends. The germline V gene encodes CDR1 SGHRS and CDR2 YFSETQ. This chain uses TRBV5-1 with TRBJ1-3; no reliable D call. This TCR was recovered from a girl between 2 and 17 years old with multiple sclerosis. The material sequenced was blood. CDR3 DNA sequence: TGCGCCAGCAGCCACGGTGAGAGCTCTGGAAACACCATATATTTT. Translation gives CASSHGESSGNTIYF. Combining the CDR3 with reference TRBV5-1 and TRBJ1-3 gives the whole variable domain KAGVTQTPRYLIKTRGQQVTLSCSPISGHRSVSWYQQTPGQGLQFLFEYFSETQRNKGNFPGRFSGRQFSNSRSEMNVSTLELGDSALYLCASSHGESSGNTIYFGEGSWLTVV.